Each of the 21 T cell receptor beta chains below was sequenced from the same sample in a study of T cells in Graves' hyperthyroidism and ophthalmopathy. The TCR beta CDR3 regions underwent amplification using RNA transcripts as the source. HTBI primers were employed in a first-round RT-PCR of the TCR CDR3. TCRdb reprocessed the multiplex PCR reads via MiXCR and lists one record per CDR3 protein. Among approximately 360,000 distinct CDR3 sequences, 20% to 25% were seen once, and the ten largest hold less than 85%. Sequenced sample: blood. All receptors derive from a man aged 45 to 65 with Graves' hyperthyroidism.

The table lists this clonotype with many counts. The chain links TRBV18 to TRBJ2-3; TRBD2 is a possible D gene (6 bases). The CDR3 runs 14 residues. V dropped 0 bases and J dropped 3 bases, with 7 bases sitting between them. Germline V gives CDR1 KGHSH, CDR2 LQKENI. The CDR3 sequence: CASSPPGGTDTQYF. CDR3 coding DNA: TGTGCCAGCTCACCACCGGGGGGAACAGATACGCAGTATTTT. The entire variable domain, with the rest obtained from reference TRBV18 and TRBJ2-3, is as follows: NAGVMQNPRHLVRRRGQEARLRCSPMKGHSHVYWYRQLPEEGLKFMVYLQKENIIDESGMPKERFSAEFPKEGPSILRIQQVVRGDSAAYFCASSPPGGTDTQYFGPGTRLTVL.

This clonotype was found many times. The rearrangement joins TRBV3-1 to TRBJ2-7, with TRBD2 matching over 8 bases. CDR1 LGHDT and CDR2 YNNKEL come from the germline V gene (reference sequence). The CDR3 spans 13 residues. After removal of 3 bases from V and 6 bases from J, the junction contained 4 bases not matched to a gene. The DNA of the CDR3 is TGTGCCAGCAGCCACAGCGGGAGAGGCGAGCAGTACTTC. Translated, it gives CASSHSGRGEQYF.

Note on this clonotype: A much larger clone differs by one base, so this may be a read error. The J gene is TRBJ1-1, the V gene TRBV18, with D perhaps TRBD1 (5 bases). This CDR3 spans 14 amino acids. Germline-derived CDR1 and CDR2 are KGHSH and LQKENI. CDR3 region: CAGSPGSPNTEAFF. The CDR3 DNA sequence: TGTGCCGGCTCACCAGGGTCCCCGAACACTGAAGCTTTCTTT.

The chain couples TRBV3-1 to TRBJ2-7, with 9 nucleotides matching TRBD1. Germline-derived CDR1 and CDR2 are LGHDT and YNNKEL (reference sequence). This CDR3 spans 15 amino acids. V gave up 5 bases and J gave up 3 bases; unmatched junction bases: 8. CDR3 coding DNA: TGTGCCAGCAGCGTAGTTCCGGGACAGGGCTACGAGCAGTACTTC. This translates into CASSVVPGQGYEQYF.

Notes on this clonotype: Germline and junction disagree at one end, which may indicate a read error. The genes are TRBV29-1 and TRBJ1-1; TRBD1 is a possible D gene (5 bases). The CDR3 has 12 amino acids. The V gene's germline CDR1 is SQVTM and CDR2 ANQGSEA. The CDR3 reads CSVEGVGTEAFF. DNA for the CDR3: TGCAGCGTCGAAGGGGTAGGCACTGAAGCTTTCTTT. Drawing the rest from reference TRBV29-1 and TRBJ1-1, the complete variable domain is SAVISQKPSRDICQRGTSLTIQCQVDSQVTMMFWYRQQPGQSLTLIATANQGSEATYESGFVIDKFPISRPNLTFSTLTVSNMSPEDSSIYLCSVEGVGTEAFFGQGTRLTVV.

This clonotype was seen ten or more times. This chain links TRBV12-3 or TRBV12-4 with TRBJ1-1, with TRBD1 matching 8 bases. The CDR3 consists of 14 residues. The J segment lost 5 bases and the V segment lost 4 bases, leaving 6 bases of the junction unmatched. This CDR3 reads CASSSQGATTEAFF. For the CDR3, the DNA is TGTGCCAGCAGTTCTCAGGGGGCAACGACTGAAGCTTTCTTT.

V is TRBV7-2 and J is TRBJ2-7; perhaps TRBD2 as D (5 bases). V lost 5 bases and J 0 bases, leaving 14 bases between the germline ends. From germline, CDR1 is SGHTA and CDR2 FQGNSA. This CDR3 is built from 15 residues. The CDR3 sequence: CASSPARGTSYEQYF. The CDR3 DNA is TGTGCCAGCAGCCCCGCCCGGGGAACCTCCTACGAGCAGTACTTC.

This chain uses TRBV29-1 with TRBJ2-7; D not certain. Germline V CDR1 and CDR2: SQVTM, ANQGSEA. Trimming removed 4 bases at V and 4 bases at J, with 17 bases between. The CDR3 runs 14 residues. CDR3 sequence (DNA): TGCAGCGTTGTACCTGAAGATATGGGATACGAGCAGTACTTC. This gives the protein CSVVPEDMGYEQYF.

The chain has TRBV30 and TRBJ2-7, with a weak D call TRBD2 (6 bases). The germline V gene has CDR1 GTSNPN and CDR2 SVGIG (reference sequence). The ends were cut back, 5 bases at V and 2 bases at J, with 19 bases in the middle. The CDR3 length is 15 residues. In DNA form, the CDR3 reads TGTGCCTGGGCCGGGGGTCCGGGGCTTGCCTACGAGCAGTACTTC. This codes for CAWAGGPGLAYEQYF.

This sequence joins TRBV11-2 and TRBJ2-5; 9 positions match TRBD2. In germline, CDR1 is SGHAT, CDR2 FQNNGV. Trimming removed 4 bases from V and 5 bases from J; junction bases left unmatched: 8. The CDR3 is made up of 15 amino acids. CDR3 DNA: TGTGCCAGCAGCTCGCGTAGCGGGAGCGGGGAGACCCAGTACTTC. This encodes CASSSRSGSGETQYF. The whole variable domain, remainder taken from reference TRBV11-2 and TRBJ2-5, is EAGVAQSPRYKIIEKRQSVAFWCNPISGHATLYWYQQILGQGPKLLIQFQNNGVVDDSQLPKDRFSAERLKGVDSTLKIQPAKLEDSAVYLCASSSRSGSGETQYFGPGTRLLVL.

This clonotype was recorded a few times. The CDR3 DNA sequence: TGTGCCAGTAGTATCTTGAAGCCACAGGGCGACACAGATACGCAGTATTTT. It encodes CASSILKPQGDTDTQYF. The genes are TRBV19 and TRBJ2-3; D might be TRBD1 (6 bases). This CDR3 is built from 17 residues. The V and J ends lost 3 bases and 2 bases respectively, with 18 bases between them. Germline assignment: CDR1 LNHDA and CDR2 SQIVND (reference sequence).

This clonotype was recorded at least ten times. The chain joins TRBV5-1 to TRBJ2-7; perhaps TRBD2 as D (5 bases). This CDR3 is 12 amino acids long. CDR1 and CDR2 from the germline V gene are SGHRS and YFSETQ. The germline V and J ends were trimmed by 2 bases and 7 bases, with 10 bases remaining between them. The CDR3 nucleotides are TGCGCCAGCAGCTTAGTGGGAGTGGAGCAGTACTTC. Encoded protein: CASSLVGVEQYF.

This clonotype was counted only a few times. The chain carries TRBV5-5 and TRBJ2-3; D unresolved. From germline, CDR1 is SGHKS and CDR2 YYEKEE (reference sequence). Between the trimmed V and J ends, which lost 2 bases and 2 bases, there was a span of 9 bases. The CDR3 is made up of 14 amino acids. The chain's CDR3 is CASSFTQATDTQYF. Here the CDR3 DNA reads TGTGCCAGCAGCTTTACCCAGGCCACAGATACGCAGTATTTT.

This clonotype was counted at least ten times. The chain couples TRBV3-1 to TRBJ2-5; D remains unclear. The CDR3 sequence is 13 residues long. CDR1 is LGHDT, CDR2 YNNKEL, per germline (reference sequence). V was pared by 0 bases and J by 5 bases, with 7 bases between. The CDR3 region has the DNA TGTGCCAGCAGCCAAGATCACATCGAGACCCAGTACTTC. It encodes CASSQDHIETQYF.

The chain couples TRBV9 to TRBJ1-1, with 8 positions matching TRBD1. Germline loops: CDR1 SGDLS, CDR2 YYNGEE. The CDR3 is made up of 16 amino acids. The V segment lost 2 bases and the J segment 1 base; nucleotides outside the gene matches: 7. The CDR3 is CASSVRGTGANTEAFF. In nucleotides, the CDR3 is TGTGCCAGCAGCGTCAGGGGGACAGGTGCGAACACTGAAGCTTTCTTT. Complete variable domain (other parts from reference TRBV9 and TRBJ1-1): DSGVTQTPKHLITATGQRVTLRCSPRSGDLSVYWYQQSLDQGLQFLIQYYNGEERAKGNILERFSAQQFPDLHSELNLSSLELGDSALYFCASSVRGTGANTEAFFGQGTRLTVV.

The V and J genes are TRBV7-3 and TRBJ2-2, with D possibly matching TRBD2 (6 bases). V lost 0 bases and J 6 bases, leaving 14 bases between the germline ends. Germline V gives CDR1 SGHTA, CDR2 FQGTGA. This CDR3 is built from 16 residues. The CDR3 DNA follows: TGTGCCAGCAGCTTAACCGGGACGGGAGACGCCGGGGAGCTGTTTTTT. It translates to CASSLTGTGDAGELFF.

The rearrangement joins TRBV28 to TRBJ1-5; D gene unclear. Germline V gene lookup returns CDR1 MDHEN and CDR2 SYDVKM. V lost 3 bases and J 3 bases, leaving 18 bases between the germline ends. The CDR3 sequence is 17 residues long. This chain's CDR3 is CASSFPGGIRNNQPQHF. The CDR3 bases are TGTGCCAGCAGTTTCCCGGGAGGGATACGAAACAATCAGCCCCAGCATTTT.

This chain connects TRBV6-1 to TRBJ1-5; D ambiguous. Germline lookup yields CDR1 MNHNS and CDR2 SASEGT. The CDR3 spans 15 residues. Trimming stripped 4 bases from V and 4 bases from J, with 14 bases between. The CDR3 loop is CASSGSGWGNQPQHF. Written as DNA, the CDR3 is TGTGCCAGCAGTGGTTCAGGCTGGGGAAATCAGCCCCAGCATTTT.

This chain connects TRBV7-9 to TRBJ1-6; D gene ambiguous. V gave up 1 base and J gave up 7 bases, with 5 bases separating them. The CDR3 is 13 residues long. The germline V gene encodes CDR1 SEHNR and CDR2 FQNEAQ (reference sequence). The CDR3 loop is CASSLVVNSPLHF. The CDR3 nucleotides read TGTGCCAGCAGCTTAGTGGTAAATTCACCCCTCCACTTT. Complete variable domain (other parts from reference TRBV7-9 and TRBJ1-6): DTGVSQNPRHKITKRGQNVTFRCDPISEHNRLYWYRQTLGQGPEFLTYFQNEAQLEKSRLLSDRFSAERPKGSFSTLEIQRTEQGDSAMYLCASSLVVNSPLHFGNGTRLTVT.

Only a few counts were recorded for this clonotype. The CDR3 loop reads CATRARKDRVGNQPQHF. The CDR3 bases are TGTGCCACCAGAGCTAGGAAAGACAGGGTCGGGAATCAGCCCCAGCATTTT. The chain carries TRBV15 and TRBJ1-5; 7 bases match TRBD1. Unmatched junction bases numbered 15, after V lost 6 bases and J lost 4 bases. Germline V gene sequence: CDR1 LNHNV, CDR2 YYDKDF (reference sequence). The CDR3 loop spans 17 amino acids. Drawing the rest from reference TRBV15 and TRBJ1-5, the complete variable domain is DAMVIQNPRYQVTQFGKPVTLSCSQTLNHNVMYWYQQKSSQAPKLLFHYYDKDFNNEADTPDNFQSRRPNTSFCFLDIRSPGLGDTAMYLCATRARKDRVGNQPQHFGDGTRLSIL.

This clonotype was seen a few times. The chain uses TRBV27 and TRBJ1-5; possible D gene TRBD1, 6 bases. CDR1 MNHEY and CDR2 SMNVEV come from the germline V gene (reference sequence). The CDR3 sequence is 14 residues long. V was pared by 6 bases and J by 7 bases, with 16 bases between. In DNA, the CDR3 is TGTGCCAGCAGGAACGGGGGGGGCTTGCAGCCCCAGCATTTT. It codes for CASRNGGGLQPQHF.